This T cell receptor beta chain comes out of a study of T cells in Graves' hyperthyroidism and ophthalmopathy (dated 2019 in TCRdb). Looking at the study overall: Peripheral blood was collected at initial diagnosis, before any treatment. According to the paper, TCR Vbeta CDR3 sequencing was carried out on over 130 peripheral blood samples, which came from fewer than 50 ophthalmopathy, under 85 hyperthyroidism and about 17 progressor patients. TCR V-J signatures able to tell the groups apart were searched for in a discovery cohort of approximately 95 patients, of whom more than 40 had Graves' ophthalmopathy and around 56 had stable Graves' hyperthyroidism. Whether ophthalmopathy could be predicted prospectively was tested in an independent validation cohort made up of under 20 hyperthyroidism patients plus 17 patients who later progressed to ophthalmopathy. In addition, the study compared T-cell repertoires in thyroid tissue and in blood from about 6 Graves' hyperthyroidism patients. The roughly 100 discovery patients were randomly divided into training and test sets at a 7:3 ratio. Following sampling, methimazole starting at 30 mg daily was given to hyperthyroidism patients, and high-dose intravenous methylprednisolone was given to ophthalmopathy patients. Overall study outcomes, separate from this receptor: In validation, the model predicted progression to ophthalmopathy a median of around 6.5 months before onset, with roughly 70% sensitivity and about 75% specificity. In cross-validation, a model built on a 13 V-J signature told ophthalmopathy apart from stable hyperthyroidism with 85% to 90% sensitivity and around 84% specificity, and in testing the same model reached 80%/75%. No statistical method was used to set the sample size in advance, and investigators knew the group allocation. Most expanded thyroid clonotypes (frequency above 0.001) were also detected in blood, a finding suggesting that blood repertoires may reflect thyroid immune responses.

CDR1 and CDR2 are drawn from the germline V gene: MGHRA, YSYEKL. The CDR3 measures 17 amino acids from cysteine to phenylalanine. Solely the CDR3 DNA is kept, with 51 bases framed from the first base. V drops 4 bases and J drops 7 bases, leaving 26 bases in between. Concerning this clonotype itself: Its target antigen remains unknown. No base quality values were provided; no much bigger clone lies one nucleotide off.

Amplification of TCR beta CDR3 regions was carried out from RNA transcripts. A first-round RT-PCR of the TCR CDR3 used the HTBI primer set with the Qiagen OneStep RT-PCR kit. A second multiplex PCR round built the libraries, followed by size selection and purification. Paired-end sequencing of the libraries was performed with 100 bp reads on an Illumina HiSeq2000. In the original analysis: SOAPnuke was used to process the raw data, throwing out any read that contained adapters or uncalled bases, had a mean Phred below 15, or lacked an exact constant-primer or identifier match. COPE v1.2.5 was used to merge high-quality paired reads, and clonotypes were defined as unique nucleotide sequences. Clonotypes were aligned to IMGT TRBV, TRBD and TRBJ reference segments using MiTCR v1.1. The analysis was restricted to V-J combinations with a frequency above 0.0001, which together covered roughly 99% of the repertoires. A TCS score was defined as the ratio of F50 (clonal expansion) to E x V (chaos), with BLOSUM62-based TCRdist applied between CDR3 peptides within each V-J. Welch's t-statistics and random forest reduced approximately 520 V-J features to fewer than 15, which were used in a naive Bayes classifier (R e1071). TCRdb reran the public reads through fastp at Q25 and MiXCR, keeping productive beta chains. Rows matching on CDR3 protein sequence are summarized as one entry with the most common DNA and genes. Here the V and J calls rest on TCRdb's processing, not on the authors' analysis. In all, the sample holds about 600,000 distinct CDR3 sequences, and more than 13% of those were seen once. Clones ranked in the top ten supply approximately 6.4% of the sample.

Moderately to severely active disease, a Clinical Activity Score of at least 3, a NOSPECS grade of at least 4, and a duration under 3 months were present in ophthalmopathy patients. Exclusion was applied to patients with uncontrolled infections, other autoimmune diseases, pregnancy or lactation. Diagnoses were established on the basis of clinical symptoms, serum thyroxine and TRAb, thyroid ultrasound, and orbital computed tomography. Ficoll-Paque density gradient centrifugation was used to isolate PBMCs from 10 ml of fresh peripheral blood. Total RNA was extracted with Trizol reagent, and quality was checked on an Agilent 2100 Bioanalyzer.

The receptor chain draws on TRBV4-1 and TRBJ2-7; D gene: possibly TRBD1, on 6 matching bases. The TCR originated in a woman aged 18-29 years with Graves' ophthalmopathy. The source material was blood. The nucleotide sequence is TGCGCCAGCAGCCGGGGGCTTAAAAGAGACAGGCCCCCGGAGCAGTACTTC. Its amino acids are CASSRGLKRDRPPEQYF.